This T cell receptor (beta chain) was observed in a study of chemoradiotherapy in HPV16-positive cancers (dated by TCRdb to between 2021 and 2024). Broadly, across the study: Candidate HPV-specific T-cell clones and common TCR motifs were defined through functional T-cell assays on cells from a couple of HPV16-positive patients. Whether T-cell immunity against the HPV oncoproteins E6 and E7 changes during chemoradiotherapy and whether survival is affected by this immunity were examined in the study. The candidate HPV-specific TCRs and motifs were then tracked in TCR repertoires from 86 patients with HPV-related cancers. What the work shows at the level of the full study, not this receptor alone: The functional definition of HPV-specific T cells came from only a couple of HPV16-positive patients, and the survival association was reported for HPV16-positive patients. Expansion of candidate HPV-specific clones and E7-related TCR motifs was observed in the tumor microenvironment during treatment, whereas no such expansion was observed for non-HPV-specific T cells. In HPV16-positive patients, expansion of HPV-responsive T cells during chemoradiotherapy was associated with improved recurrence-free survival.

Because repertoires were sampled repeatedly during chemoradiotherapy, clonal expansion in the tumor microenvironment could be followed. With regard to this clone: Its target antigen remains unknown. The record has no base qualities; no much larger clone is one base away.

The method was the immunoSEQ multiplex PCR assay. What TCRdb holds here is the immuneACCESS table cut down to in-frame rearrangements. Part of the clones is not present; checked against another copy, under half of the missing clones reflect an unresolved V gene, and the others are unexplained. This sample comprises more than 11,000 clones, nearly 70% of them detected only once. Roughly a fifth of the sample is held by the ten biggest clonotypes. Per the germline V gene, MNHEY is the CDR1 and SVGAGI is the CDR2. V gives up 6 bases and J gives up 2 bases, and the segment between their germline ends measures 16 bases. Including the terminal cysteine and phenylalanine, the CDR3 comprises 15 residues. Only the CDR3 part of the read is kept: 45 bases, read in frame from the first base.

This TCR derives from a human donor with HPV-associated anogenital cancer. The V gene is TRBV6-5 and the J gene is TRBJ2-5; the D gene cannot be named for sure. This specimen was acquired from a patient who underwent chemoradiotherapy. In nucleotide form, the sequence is TGTGCCAGCAGCCAGGTCAGGACGGCTCAAGAGACCCAGTACTTC. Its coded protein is CASSQVRTAQETQYF.